This T cell receptor beta chain was sequenced for a study of beta chain features in type 1 diabetes. Study-wide points: In every one of the four CD4+ subsets, TCRB CDR3s were moderately but significantly shorter in Type 1 diabetes patients.

This clone was observed a few times. Its specificity is unknown. Germline V CDR1 and CDR2: MNHNS, SASEGT. The CDR3 loop spans 13 amino acids. Trimming took 5 bases from V and 6 from J, leaving 14 bases between them. Isolated RNA was reverse transcribed in full, so expressed TCRB transcripts were sequenced. The data were produced by immunoSEQ multiplex PCR, yet TCRdb's version contains in-frame clones alone and is incomplete. The sample lists hundreds of thousands of clones, around 15% occurring once. V and J are TRBV6-1 and TRBJ2-7; a possible D gene is TRBD2 (6 bases). Source material: naive CD4+ T cells from blood. This TCR derives from a man in his late teens or twenties with type 1 diabetes. The CDR3 sequence is CASSLLEGGEQYF. In DNA, the CDR3 is TGTGCCAGCAGTCTTTTGGAGGGCGGCGAGCAGTACTTC.